This TCR beta chain emerged from a study of cytomegalovirus exposure and HLA in healthy donors. Study-level findings and limits: TCR beta chains associated with HLA were, in a later analysis, more clonally expanded than equally common others. TCR beta chains numbering some 160 were designated cytomegalovirus-associated.

60 Vbeta and 13 Jbeta primers were used in PCR. Generated by immunoSEQ multiplex PCR, the TCRdb table keeps only in-frame clones and is missing some. The data contain about 160,000 clones, about 70% of them singletons. This CDR3 contains 11 residues. V was clipped by 8 bases and J by 6 bases, with 11 bases between them. Germline values: CDR1 MNHEY, CDR2 SVGAGI. This clone was detected only a few times. No antigen is known for it. Input material: PBMCs. This chain connects TRBV6-5 to TRBJ2-7, with D possibly matching TRBD2 (5 bases). The TCR originated in a woman between 18 and 29 years old in good health and CMV-seropositive. The CDR3 coding sequence is TGTGCCAGCCACCGGGGTACCGAGCAGTACTTC. Translated, it gives CASHRGTEQYF.